This T cell receptor beta chain was identified in a study of a mutant IDH1 vaccine in newly diagnosed glioma. About the research overall: Most patients had received both radiotherapy and temozolomide, the prior options being radiotherapy, temozolomide, or both.

Time point reported: week 5, during vaccination. Each vaccine dose was 300 ug of mutant IDH1 20-mer peptide, with topical imiquimod. The germline V and J ends were trimmed by 3 bases and 4 bases, with 34 bases remaining between them. Germline CDR1 is SGDLS and CDR2 is YYNGEE. The length of the CDR3 is 21 residues. Notes on this clone: Its antigen is not identified.

The method was immunoSEQ multiplex PCR; TCRdb's version includes in-frame clones alone and lacks a portion of them. The sample consists of some 51,000 clones, around four fifths of them appearing once. The sample here was PBMCs, taken from a glioma patient whose treatment included an IDH1 peptide vaccine. The chain is built from TRBV9 and TRBJ1-2, with D maybe TRBD1 (5 bases). The receptor was isolated from a woman aged 35 to 49 with glioma. The DNA for the CDR3 is TGTGCCAGCAGCGACCCCGAAGGGAGTCGCGGCAGGGAAGATGTTGGCTATGGCTACACCTTC. This translates into CASSDPEGSRGREDVGYGYTF.